These 26 T cell receptor beta chains share one sample of origin, sequenced in a study of shared T cell receptors in the human thymus. Here immunoSEQ multiplex PCR was the method, and the copy in TCRdb shows in-frame clones only, minus some. The profile covers around 340,000 clones, with 85% to 95% appearing a single time and 0.02% taken by the ten largest. Source material: thymocytes. The receptors here all came from a human donor.

This rearrangement joins TRBV7-9 to TRBJ1-2; no clear D. The germline V gene has CDR1 SEHNR and CDR2 FQNEAQ (reference sequence). Trimming took off 7 bases at V and 4 bases at J, with 13 bases between the two ends. The length of the CDR3 is 13 residues. The CDR3 nucleotides are TGTGCCAGCACCGTCTGGACGGTCTATGGCTACACCTTC. This translates into CASTVWTVYGYTF.

V is TRBV6-1 and J is TRBJ2-5; no clear D. In germline, CDR1 is MNHNS, CDR2 SASEGT. V shed 4 bases and J shed 1 base, with 10 bases lying between them. The CDR3 runs 14 residues. The CDR3: CASSGKHFQETQYF. The CDR3, as DNA: TGTGCCAGCAGTGGTAAGCATTTCCAAGAGACCCAGTACTTC.

The chain has TRBV7-2 and TRBJ2-7; TRBD1 is a possible D gene (5 bases). Germline CDR1 is SGHTA and CDR2 is FQGNSA. Trimming shortened V by 5 bases and J by 2 bases, and 19 bases separated the two germline ends. This CDR3 is built from 16 residues. The CDR3, as DNA: TGTGCCAGCAGCCCCCCCGGTGGCAGGACAACCTACGAGCAGTACTTC. Translation: CASSPPGGRTTYEQYF.

The CDR3 region has the DNA TGTGCCAGCAGTTTATGCGGGGGACAGGAGGGCGGCTACACCTTC. This translates into CASSLCGGQEGGYTF. The V call is TRBV28, the J call TRBJ1-2, with 8 bases lining up with TRBD1. Unmatched junction bases numbered 8, after V lost 0 bases and J lost 8 bases. This CDR3 spans 15 amino acids. Germline V gene data show CDR1 as MDHEN and CDR2 as SYDVKM.

This chain connects TRBV30 to TRBJ1-2; TRBD1 matches 8 bases. There are 14 residues in the CDR3. Germline V gives CDR1 GTSNPN, CDR2 SVGIG (reference sequence). The V and J ends lost 0 bases and 12 bases, in that order; junction bases with no gene match: 12. CDR3 region: CAWSVGRGRGPNTF. The CDR3 DNA follows: TGTGCCTGGAGTGTAGGCAGGGGGCGCGGGCCCAACACCTTC.

The rearrangement uses TRBV6-1 and TRBJ2-7; the D is unclear. The germline CDR1 and CDR2 sequences are MNHNS and SASEGT. V lost 1 base, J lost 1 base, and 5 bases lay in between. This CDR3 contains 13 residues. The CDR3 region is CASSEVASYEQYF. CDR3 in DNA: TGTGCCAGCAGTGAAGTCGCATCCTACGAGCAGTACTTC.

This clone was detected once. The chain couples TRBV28 to TRBJ1-2, with 7 bases that match TRBD1. The CDR3 length is 15 residues. The germline V gene encodes CDR1 MDHEN and CDR2 SYDVKM. V trimming: 5 bases; J trimming: 4 bases; junction bases outside the gene matches: 10. CDR3 amino acids: CASSNRQGITYGYTF. The CDR3 nucleotides read TGTGCCAGCAGTAACCGACAGGGTATCACCTATGGCTACACCTTC.

The chain has TRBV28 and TRBJ2-1; D unclear. This CDR3 is 12 amino acids long. Trimming shortened V by 6 bases and J by 5 bases, and 8 bases separated the two germline ends. Germline CDR1 is MDHEN and CDR2 is SYDVKM. CDR3 sequence: CASSERNNEQFF. The CDR3, as DNA: TGTGCCAGCAGCGAGAGGAACAATGAGCAGTTCTTC.

This clone was observed a single time. The chain carries TRBV18 and TRBJ2-7; D might be TRBD2 (5 bases). Germline lookup yields CDR1 KGHSH and CDR2 LQKENI. The CDR3 has 13 residues. Deletions cut 6 bases from V and 7 bases from J, with 16 bases between. The CDR3 DNA reads as TGTGCCAGCTCGCGCAGGACTGCCGAGGAGCAGTACTTC. Amino acid sequence: CASSRRTAEEQYF. Looking up the rest from reference TRBV18 and TRBJ2-7 gives the full variable domain: NAGVMQNPRHLVRRRGQEARLRCSPMKGHSHVYWYRQLPEEGLKFMVYLQKENIIDESGMPKERFSAEFPKEGPSILRIQQVVRGDSAAYFCASSRRTAEEQYFGPGTRLTVT.

The chain uses TRBV28 and TRBJ1-1; tentative D call: TRBD1 (5 bases). This CDR3 has 15 amino acids. Trimming shortened V by 4 bases and J by 0 bases, and 12 bases separated the two germline ends. Germline V gene lookup returns CDR1 MDHEN and CDR2 SYDVKM. The CDR3 DNA reads as TGTGCCAGCAGTTCCGCAGGGTATCTGAACACTGAAGCTTTCTTT. This codes for CASSSAGYLNTEAFF.

In its sample, this clone was seen once. V is TRBV11-2 and J is TRBJ2-1; 8 nucleotides line up with TRBD2. This CDR3 has 15 residues. Germline values: CDR1 SGHAT, CDR2 FQNNGV. After removal of 5 bases from V and 0 bases from J, the junction contained 3 bases not matched to a gene. CDR3 coding DNA: TGTGCCAGCAGCGCTACTAGCGGCTCCTACAATGAGCAGTTCTTC. Its protein is CASSATSGSYNEQFF.

The J gene is TRBJ2-1, the V gene TRBV7-6, with a possible D match to TRBD2 (5 bases). The CDR3 is made up of 13 amino acids. Deletions cut 2 bases from V and 8 bases from J, with 10 bases between. The germline CDR1 and CDR2 sequences are SGHVS and FNYEAQ. CDR3 amino acids: CASSLLVRDEQFF. The CDR3, as DNA: TGTGCCAGCAGCTTACTCGTGAGGGATGAGCAGTTCTTC.

This chain connects TRBV2 to TRBJ2-3, with TRBD2 identical over 14 bases. There are 18 residues in the CDR3. J was trimmed by 5 bases and V by 3 bases; bases with no gene match: 10. Germline CDR1 reads SNHLY; CDR2 reads FYNNEI. The CDR3 reads CASSEGLAGVLGEDTQYF. The CDR3 DNA reads as TGTGCCAGCAGTGAGGGACTAGCGGGAGTTTTGGGGGAAGATACGCAGTATTTT.

This rearrangement joins TRBV5-5 to TRBJ2-7; D could derive from TRBD1 or TRBD2 (5 bases each). Germline CDR1 reads SGHKS; CDR2 reads YYEKEE (reference sequence). The CDR3 extends over 14 amino acids. V was cut by 6 bases and J by 3 bases, with 16 bases left in between. CDR3 in amino acids: CASTSGRVHYEQYF. CDR3 coding DNA: TGTGCCAGCACCTCGGGACGGGTACACTACGAGCAGTACTTC.

This clone appeared once. The genes are TRBV5-1 and TRBJ2-5; D may be TRBD1 (8 bases). Trimming pared 2 bases from V and 2 bases from J, leaving 22 bases between. Germline V gene sequence: CDR1 SGHRS, CDR2 YFSETQ. The CDR3 sequence is 18 residues long. CDR3 coding DNA: TGCGCCAGCAGCTTTTCAGGGGGCCCAGCGGGACAACAAGAGACCCAGTACTTC. Its protein product is CASSFSGGPAGQQETQYF.

J is TRBJ2-7 and V is TRBV7-2; D is ambiguous. CDR1 SGHTA and CDR2 FQGNSA come from the germline V gene. CDR3 length equals 17 residues. The ends were cut back, 1 base at V and 0 bases at J, with 16 bases in the middle. CDR3 residues: CASSLGPMTGPSYEQYF. The DNA for the CDR3 is TGTGCCAGCAGCTTAGGGCCAATGACCGGACCCTCCTACGAGCAGTACTTC. Looking up the rest from reference TRBV7-2 and TRBJ2-7 gives the full variable domain: GAGVSQSPSNKVTEKGKDVELRCDPISGHTALYWYRQSLGQGLEFLIYFQGNSAPDKSGLPSDRFSAERTGGSVSTLTIQRTQQEDSAVYLCASSLGPMTGPSYEQYFGPGTRLTVT.

This clone has a single count. The chain uses TRBV27 and TRBJ2-3, with TRBD2 identical over 7 bases. Unmatched junction bases numbered 5, after V lost 2 bases and J lost 3 bases. Germline values: CDR1 MNHEY, CDR2 SMNVEV (reference sequence). The CDR3 totals 15 residues. CDR3 protein: CASSLDSGETDTQYF. The CDR3 bases are TGTGCCAGCAGTTTAGACAGCGGGGAAACAGATACGCAGTATTTT.

The chain joins TRBV7-3 to TRBJ2-7; D is possibly TRBD2 (6 bases). The CDR3 is 14 residues long. V was clipped by 5 bases and J by 0 bases, with 11 bases between them. Per germline, CDR1 SGHTA and CDR2 FQGTGA. The CDR3 sequence: CASSLSGLSYEQYF. The CDR3 DNA reads TGTGCCAGCAGCCTTAGCGGTCTCTCCTACGAGCAGTACTTC.

The chain recombines TRBV2 with TRBJ2-7; TRBD1 aligns across 7 bases. V lost 3 bases and J lost 2; bases outside the gene matches: 16. There are 18 residues in the CDR3. Germline V CDR1 and CDR2: SNHLY, FYNNEI. The CDR3: CASSDGGVTDRVTYEQYF. The CDR3 DNA follows: TGTGCCAGCAGTGATGGCGGCGTTACCGACAGGGTAACCTACGAGCAGTACTTC.

The rearrangement uses TRBV4-1 and TRBJ2-3, with 7 bases aligning to TRBD2. The CDR3 runs to 16 residues. Germline lookup yields CDR1 MGHRA and CDR2 YSYEKL. J was trimmed by 5 bases and V by 0 bases; bases with no gene match: 8. The CDR3 here is CASSQESWEGLDTQYF. CDR3 nucleotide sequence: TGCGCCAGCAGCCAAGAGAGTTGGGAGGGCCTAGATACGCAGTATTTT.

The chain uses TRBV27 and TRBJ2-7; 8 nucleotides match TRBD1. With V trimmed by 5 bases and J by 0 bases, 15 bases remained unmatched. Germline values: CDR1 MNHEY, CDR2 SMNVEV (reference sequence). The CDR3 extends over 18 amino acids. The CDR3 DNA reads TGTGCCAGCAGTGCCCAACAGGACAGGGCCTATATCTCCTACGAGCAGTACTTC. Translation gives CASSAQQDRAYISYEQYF.

The chain has TRBV30 and TRBJ2-2; 7 bases agree with TRBD2. The CDR3 is 16 amino acids. Germline V gives CDR1 GTSNPN, CDR2 SVGIG (reference sequence). Losses at the gene ends were 2 bases for V and 5 bases for J; bases not matched to a gene: 11. The chain's CDR3 is CAWSFGGRAGTGELFF. The CDR3 DNA is TGTGCCTGGAGTTTTGGAGGGAGGGCGGGTACCGGGGAGCTGTTTTTT.

In this sample, this clone turned up once. The V gene is TRBV18, the J gene TRBJ2-3, with TRBD2 matching over 11 bases. CDR3 length equals 16 residues. Germline CDR1 and CDR2: KGHSH and LQKENI. V shed 3 bases and J 5 bases; nucleotides not matched to a gene: 7. As DNA, the CDR3 is TGTGCCAGCTCACCCCGGCTAGCGGGGGGTTTAGATACGCAGTATTTT. It yields the protein CASSPRLAGGLDTQYF.

The chain has TRBV5-1 and TRBJ2-5; TRBD2 is a possible D gene (7 bases). The CDR3 length is 18 residues. Germline loops: CDR1 SGHRS, CDR2 YFSETQ. Trimming took 6 bases from V and 1 from J, leaving 25 bases between them. CDR3 loop: CASNIRGGASVPQETQYF. CDR3 nucleotide sequence: TGCGCCAGCAACATCCGAGGGGGGGCTAGCGTACCCCAAGAGACCCAGTACTTC. The full variable domain, completed using reference TRBV5-1 and TRBJ2-5, is KAGVTQTPRYLIKTRGQQVTLSCSPISGHRSVSWYQQTPGQGLQFLFEYFSETQRNKGNFPGRFSGRQFSNSRSEMNVSTLELGDSALYLCASNIRGGASVPQETQYFGPGTRLLVL.

V usage is TRBV10-3 and J usage is TRBJ2-7; 13 nucleotides match TRBD2. After removal of 7 bases from V and 5 bases from J, the junction contained 2 bases not matched to a gene. Germline V CDR1 and CDR2: ENHRY, SYGVKD. This CDR3 has 13 residues. DNA of the CDR3: TGTGCCATCACCGGGACTAGCGGGAACGAGCAGTACTTC. It translates to CAITGTSGNEQYF.

This clone was seen only once. The J gene is TRBJ1-2, the V gene TRBV5-4, with D possibly TRBD1 on 6 matching bases. Trimming shortened V by 0 bases and J by 5 bases, and 20 bases separated the two germline ends. The CDR3 has 17 residues. The germline V gene encodes CDR1 SGHNT and CDR2 YYREEE (reference sequence). The CDR3 bases are TGTGCCAGCAGCTTGGAATTGGGGGCGTTCATCGGGTATGGCTACACCTTC. This sequence encodes CASSLELGAFIGYGYTF.